The sequence of this T cell receptor (beta chain) was determined in a study of blood T cell repertoires in COVID-19. Overall study: COVID-19 samples from acute and convalescent phases originated in the United States, Italy and Spain. PBMCs, B-cell-depleted T cells, or T cells were the source of the cDNA or gDNA that made up the material.

Per germline, CDR1 MDHEN and CDR2 SYDVKM. The CDR3 has 17 residues. With 7 bases removed from V and 3 bases from J, the gap between germline ends came to 22 bases. Original processing methods: Amplification from reference gene primers served as the basis for estimated nucleated cell counts. Profiled with immunoSEQ multiplex PCR; TCRdb holds only in-frame clones, not every one. V and J calls and clone size are those listed in that table; D and trimming were worked out from the DNA. The table shows about 100,000 clones, with roughly 90% occurring only once. Sequenced material: peripheral blood. The sequence derives from a man aged 65 to 85 with acute or convalescent COVID-19. The V call is TRBV28, the J call TRBJ2-1, with D perhaps TRBD2 (5 bases). CDR3 loop: CASTSYLDFSVYNEQFF. The CDR3 bases are TGTGCCAGCACTAGCTATCTGGACTTTTCAGTCTACAATGAGCAGTTCTTC.